These 31 T cell receptor beta chains came from one sample sequenced in a study of blood T cell repertoires in COVID-19. Profiled with immunoSEQ multiplex PCR; TCRdb holds only in-frame clones, not every one. Of 250,000 to 300,000 clones listed, 88% are singletons. The material sequenced was PBMCs or T cells enriched from blood (not recorded which). These TCRs come from a woman between 25 and 40 years old who had recovered from COVID-19.

This clone was observed once. This chain joins TRBV28 and TRBJ2-5; a weak D match, TRBD1 (5 bases). V lost 7 bases and J 3 bases, leaving 15 bases between the germline ends. Germline V gene sequence: CDR1 MDHEN, CDR2 SYDVKM. The CDR3 loop spans 14 amino acids. The CDR3, as DNA: TGTGCCAGCACCCCTTGGGCGACAGAAGAGACCCAGTACTTC. This translates into CASTPWATEETQYF.

This rearrangement joins TRBV11-3 to TRBJ2-5, with a tentative D call TRBD2 (6 bases). V shed 5 bases and J shed 2 bases, with 15 bases lying between them. The CDR3 spans 15 residues. CDR1 is SGHNT and CDR2 is YENEEA in the germline V gene. The chain's CDR3 is CASSTGPSVQETQYF. The CDR3 region has the DNA TGTGCCAGCAGCACCGGCCCTAGCGTTCAAGAGACCCAGTACTTC.

This chain connects TRBV18 to TRBJ2-1, with TRBD2 matching 11 bases. Germline CDR1 is KGHSH and CDR2 is LQKENI. Germline trimming cut 6 bases from V and 10 bases from J; bases unmatched to any gene: 14. This CDR3 comprises 16 residues. CDR3 loop: CASSLGSSGGAKEQFF. For the CDR3, the DNA is TGTGCCAGCTCCTTAGGGAGTAGCGGGGGGGCAAAGGAGCAGTTCTTC. Full variable domain (outside the CDR3, taken from reference TRBV18 and TRBJ2-1): NAGVMQNPRHLVRRRGQEARLRCSPMKGHSHVYWYRQLPEEGLKFMVYLQKENIIDESGMPKERFSAEFPKEGPSILRIQQVVRGDSAAYFCASSLGSSGGAKEQFFGPGTRLTVL.

CDR3 coding DNA: TGTGCCAGCAGTCGGTCTGGAGCTTTCTTT. Its translation is CASSRSGAFF. The chain combines TRBV28 with TRBJ1-1; no firm D call. CDR1 is MDHEN and CDR2 is SYDVKM in the germline V gene. This CDR3 contains 10 residues. Trimming pared 5 bases from V and 10 bases from J, leaving 8 bases between.

The chain has TRBV7-9 and TRBJ1-2; weak D call: TRBD1 (5 bases). CDR1 and CDR2 (germline): SEHNR, FQNEAQ (reference sequence). The CDR3 totals 14 residues. The ends were cut back, 4 bases at V and 5 bases at J, with 14 bases in the middle. CDR3 coding DNA: TGTGCCAGCAGCTACGTTTCAGGGTTTTATGGCTACACCTTC. Translation: CASSYVSGFYGYTF.

The rearrangement uses TRBV5-1 and TRBJ1-5; TRBD1 matches 9 bases. Germline loops: CDR1 SGHRS, CDR2 YFSETQ. The CDR3 runs 15 residues. With V trimmed by 1 base and J by 8 bases, 7 bases remained unmatched. The CDR3, as DNA: TGCGCCAGCAGCTTGACAGGGGGCCGCGTTGAGCCCCAGCATTTT. Translated, it gives CASSLTGGRVEPQHF. Supplemented by reference TRBV5-1 and TRBJ1-5, the full variable domain reads KAGVTQTPRYLIKTRGQQVTLSCSPISGHRSVSWYQQTPGQGLQFLFEYFSETQRNKGNFPGRFSGRQFSNSRSEMNVSTLELGDSALYLCASSLTGGRVEPQHFGDGTRLSIL.

The chain joins TRBV18 to TRBJ1-3, with D possibly TRBD1 on 6 matching bases. CDR1 KGHSH and CDR2 LQKENI come from the germline V gene. The CDR3 consists of 17 residues. Trimming removed 1 base at V and 8 bases at J, with 21 bases between. CDR3 DNA: TGTGCCAGCTCACCACAACACGGACAGATTGGTCGGGACACCATATATTTT. It codes for CASSPQHGQIGRDTIYF.

As DNA, the CDR3 is TGTGCCAGCAGCCAAGTCCCGGGACTAGGATATGGTGAGCAGTTCTTC. Translating gives CASSQVPGLGYGEQFF. This sequence joins TRBV3-1 (or the pseudogene TRBV3-2) and TRBJ2-1, with TRBD2 matching over 8 bases. Germline V gene data show CDR1 as LGHDT and CDR2 as YNNKEL (reference sequence). CDR3 size: 16 residues. The junction had 11 bases not matched to a gene; V was cut back by 1 base and J by 9 bases.

The chain carries TRBV11-1 and TRBJ2-1, with 8 bases identical to TRBD1. The V and J ends lost 2 bases and 6 bases, in that order; junction bases with no gene match: 3. The germline gives CDR1 SGHAT, CDR2 FQDESV (reference sequence). The CDR3 length is 14 residues. CDR3 loop: CASSLLTGGNEQFF. The CDR3 coding sequence is TGTGCCAGCAGCTTACTAACAGGGGGCAATGAGCAGTTCTTC.

This clone was counted once. The rearrangement links TRBV2 to TRBJ1-2; D is possibly TRBD1 (6 bases). The CDR3 totals 15 residues. The V and J ends lost 3 bases and 2 bases respectively, with 13 bases between them. Per the germline V gene, CDR1 is SNHLY and CDR2 is FYNNEI. The CDR3 nucleotides read TGTGCCAGCAGTGACACCCGGGACACAAACTATGGCTACACCTTC. As protein: CASSDTRDTNYGYTF.

The chain couples TRBV18 to TRBJ1-3; D is unresolved. Per the germline V gene, CDR1 is KGHSH and CDR2 is LQKENI. This CDR3 is built from 16 residues. V lost 6 bases and J lost 0, with 15 bases in between. This CDR3 is CASSPLDAGSGNTIYF. CDR3 sequence (DNA): TGTGCCAGCTCCCCGCTAGATGCGGGCTCTGGAAACACCATATATTTT.

A few counts support this clone. J is TRBJ1-6 and V is TRBV25-1; the match to TRBD1 covers 10 bases. CDR3 length: 13 amino acids. After removal of 9 bases from V and 10 bases from J, the junction contained 6 bases not matched to a gene. Looked up from germline, CDR1 is MGHDK and CDR2 is SYGVNS. The CDR3 DNA sequence: TGTGCCAGTTCCGGGACAGGGGACTCACCCCTCCACTTT. It specifies CASSGTGDSPLHF.

The chain joins TRBV19 to TRBJ1-6; D is unclear. In germline, CDR1 is LNHDA, CDR2 SQIVND (reference sequence). The CDR3 spans 15 residues. V was pared by 1 base and J by 9 bases, with 13 bases between. The CDR3 DNA sequence: TGTGCCAGTAGTATAGGCGAGGGAGCGCGTTCACCCCTCCACTTT. Its protein is CASSIGEGARSPLHF.

This rearrangement joins TRBV4-3 to TRBJ2-7; possible D gene TRBD2, 6 bases. Germline loops: CDR1 LGHNA, CDR2 YSLEER. Trimming shortened V by 0 bases and J by 3 bases, and 12 bases separated the two germline ends. This CDR3 has 15 residues. CDR3 sequence: CASSQESRGNYEQYF. The CDR3 nucleotides read TGCGCCAGCAGCCAAGAGTCGCGGGGCAACTACGAGCAGTACTTC.

The chain is built from TRBV4-3 and TRBJ2-3; 8 bases map to TRBD2. The length of the CDR3 is 15 residues. Per germline, CDR1 LGHNA and CDR2 YSLEER. V dropped 1 base and J dropped 6; count of bases not matched to a gene: 6. CDR3 nucleotide sequence: TGCGCCAGCAGCCAAGGGGCGGGGGGCAGGGATACGCAGTATTTT. It yields the protein CASSQGAGGRDTQYF.

The chain has TRBV28 and TRBJ2-7; D uncertain. CDR1 is MDHEN, CDR2 SYDVKM, per germline. There are 12 residues in the CDR3. Trimming took 8 bases from V and 2 from J, leaving 10 bases between them. This CDR3 is CASFKSTYEQYF. The CDR3 bases are TGTGCCAGCTTTAAATCTACCTACGAGCAGTACTTC.

The chain is built from TRBV28 and TRBJ2-1; 7 bases match TRBD1. J was trimmed by 4 bases and V by 6 bases; bases with no gene match: 3. CDR1 is MDHEN and CDR2 is SYDVKM in the germline V gene. The CDR3 is 13 amino acids. CDR3 nucleotides: TGTGCCAGCAGCGAGGGGGCTTACAATGAGCAGTTCTTC. The encoded protein is CASSEGAYNEQFF.

This clone was detected only once. The chain recombines TRBV5-4 with TRBJ1-1; D gene uncertain. Per germline, CDR1 SGHNT and CDR2 YYREEE (reference sequence). Between the trimmed V and J ends, which lost 0 bases and 6 bases, there was a span of 9 bases. The CDR3 runs to 13 residues. This chain's CDR3 is CASSLGSRAEAFF. The CDR3 region has the DNA TGTGCCAGCAGCTTGGGGTCTCGGGCTGAAGCTTTCTTT.

The chain carries TRBV27 and TRBJ1-2; the D gene is possibly TRBD1 (6 bases). This CDR3 has 13 residues. The germline V gene has CDR1 MNHEY and CDR2 SMNVEV (reference sequence). Trimming pared 10 bases from V and 2 bases from J, leaving 14 bases between. CDR3 nucleotide sequence: TGTGCCACCTTAAACAGGGCCAACTATGGCTACACCTTC. Protein: CATLNRANYGYTF.

The V call is TRBV6-5, the J call TRBJ1-3; 9 bases agree with TRBD1. Germline V gene sequence: CDR1 MNHEY, CDR2 SVGAGI. Unmatched junction bases numbered 4, after V lost 6 bases and J lost 4 bases. This CDR3 comprises 14 residues. The CDR3 here is CASSETGGGNTIYF. Here the CDR3 DNA reads TGTGCCAGCAGCGAGACAGGGGGAGGAAACACCATATATTTT.

J is TRBJ1-4 and V is TRBV28; TRBD1 aligns across 8 bases. The CDR3 loop spans 16 amino acids. Germline trimming cut 4 bases from V and 4 bases from J; bases unmatched to any gene: 8. Germline V gene data show CDR1 as MDHEN and CDR2 as SYDVKM. The CDR3 coding sequence is TGTGCCAGCAGTTCTTTTACAGGGGGTCTTAATGAAAAACTGTTTTTT. Translating gives CASSSFTGGLNEKLFF.

This chain connects TRBV24-1 to TRBJ2-2, with 8 bases matching TRBD2. The CDR3 spans 17 residues. Germline CDR1 is KGHDR and CDR2 is SFDVKD. With V trimmed by 4 bases and J by 1 base, 7 bases remained unmatched. Here the CDR3 DNA reads TGTGCCACCAGTGACCCTACTAGCGGCGGGAACACCGGGGAGCTGTTTTTT. Its protein is CATSDPTSGGNTGELFF.

The count of this clone is one. The chain links TRBV30 to TRBJ2-7, with D unresolved. The V end was cut by 0 bases, the J end by 6 bases, with 9 bases between. Germline assignment: CDR1 GTSNPN and CDR2 SVGIG (reference sequence). The CDR3 has 12 amino acids. The CDR3 region is CAWSVRRFEQYF. DNA for the CDR3: TGTGCCTGGAGTGTACGTAGATTCGAGCAGTACTTC.

The rearrangement links TRBV2 to TRBJ2-1; 7 nucleotides line up with TRBD2. The V segment lost 7 bases and the J segment 0 bases; nucleotides outside the gene matches: 3. The CDR3 consists of 14 residues. CDR1 and CDR2 (germline): SNHLY, FYNNEI. The CDR3 region is CASTGGSSYNEQFF. The DNA of the CDR3 is TGTGCCAGCACGGGCGGGAGCTCCTACAATGAGCAGTTCTTC.

This rearrangement joins TRBV27 to TRBJ2-3; 11 nucleotides match TRBD2. CDR3 length: 15 residues. Germline CDR1 MNHEY, CDR2 SMNVEV (reference sequence). J lost 1 base, V lost 4 bases, and 1 base had no gene match. The CDR3 loop reads CASSSGLAGTDTQYF. The CDR3 nucleotides are TGTGCCAGCAGTTCGGGACTAGCGGGCACAGATACGCAGTATTTT.

V gene TRBV4-3 combines with J gene TRBJ2-7; possibly TRBD1 for D (6 bases). V was pared by 4 bases and J by 0 bases, with 16 bases between. CDR3 length: 16 residues. Looked up from germline, CDR1 is LGHNA and CDR2 is YSLEER. CDR3 loop: CASSLELGQTSYEQYF. In DNA form, the CDR3 reads TGCGCCAGCAGCCTCGAACTTGGACAGACCTCCTACGAGCAGTACTTC.

The V and J genes are TRBV10-2 and TRBJ1-1; possibly TRBD1 for D (5 bases). Looked up from germline, CDR1 is WSHSY and CDR2 is SAAADI. The ends were cut back, 4 bases at V and 5 bases at J, with 11 bases in the middle. This CDR3 spans 13 amino acids. CDR3 DNA: TGCGCCAGCAGTGCGCTGGGGGGAACTGAAGCTTTCTTT. Its translation is CASSALGGTEAFF.

The chain combines TRBV11-1 with TRBJ2-1; 8 bases match TRBD2. CDR3 length: 16 residues. Germline V CDR1 and CDR2: SGHAT, FQDESV (reference sequence). Trimming cost V 2 bases and J 2 bases; bases outside gene matches: 5. CDR3 residues: CASSLKVGGAYNEQFF. In DNA form, the CDR3 reads TGTGCCAGCAGCTTAAAGGTCGGGGGGGCCTACAATGAGCAGTTCTTC. The full variable domain, rest sourced from reference TRBV11-1 and TRBJ2-1, is EAEVAQSPRYKITEKSQAVAFWCDPISGHATLYWYRQILGQGPELLVQFQDESVVDDSQLPKDRFSAERLKGVDSTLKIQPAELGDSAMYLCASSLKVGGAYNEQFFGPGTRLTVL.

The genes are TRBV6-1 and TRBJ2-4, with 7 positions matching TRBD2. The V gene end was trimmed by 3 bases and the J gene end by 3 bases; junction bases not matched to a gene: 11. The germline CDR1 and CDR2 sequences are MNHNS and SASEGT. The CDR3 sequence is 17 residues long. The CDR3 protein is CASSDIIGREGKNIQYF. The CDR3 nucleotides read TGTGCCAGCAGTGACATTATTGGCAGGGAGGGCAAAAACATTCAGTACTTC.

The rearrangement links TRBV9 to TRBJ2-1, with 11 bases identical to TRBD2. Looked up from germline, CDR1 is SGDLS and CDR2 is YYNGEE. There are 16 residues in the CDR3. The ends lost 0 bases at V and 1 base at J; junction bases unmatched: 0. This CDR3 is CASSVVAGGSYNEQFF. CDR3 nucleotides: TGTGCCAGCAGCGTAGTAGCGGGGGGGTCCTACAATGAGCAGTTCTTC.

The genes are TRBV3-1 (or the pseudogene TRBV3-2) and TRBJ2-7, with a possible D match to TRBD2 (6 bases). This CDR3 contains 15 residues. V was clipped by 4 bases and J by 3 bases, with 16 bases between them. The V gene's germline CDR1 is LGHDT and CDR2 YNNKEL (reference sequence). The CDR3 sequence is CASSPGLPPLYEQYF. The CDR3, as DNA: TGTGCCAGCAGCCCGGGACTCCCACCCCTCTACGAGCAGTACTTC.